This T cell receptor beta chain was found in a study of blood T cells in healthy people across ages. Total RNA, at least 5 micrograms per sample, was extracted from PBMCs. PCR was performed a second time for about 6 to 12 cycles using a sample-barcoded 5' primer and a J-beta primer mix. TCRdb processed the 5' RACE reads anew with MiXCR; each CDR3 protein has one entry. The sample shows 750,000 to 850,000 distinct CDR3 sequences, more than 20% of them seen only once. This CDR3 has 15 residues. The V gene's germline CDR1 is SEHNR and CDR2 FQNEAQ (reference sequence). With V trimmed by 2 bases and J by 3 bases, 6 bases remained unmatched. A further study also used this sample, focusing on T cells of mothers and their children. That study reports: The shaping of TCR recombination output by thymic selection is similar in related and unrelated pairs. Unrelated mother-child pairs always had slightly, but never significantly, lower normalized overlap than related pairs.

Sequenced input: blood. The J gene is TRBJ2-7, the V gene TRBV7-9; 8 positions match TRBD1. The sequence came from a boy younger than 18 in good health. DNA for the CDR3: TGTGCCAGCAGCTTATTTGGACAGGGACTCTACGAGCAGTACTTC. Encoded protein: CASSLFGQGLYEQYF.